The T cell receptor beta chain under discussion was sequenced for a study of CD8 T cells in Susac syndrome. In germline, CDR1 is SEHNR, CDR2 FQNEAQ (reference sequence). V lost 5 bases, J lost 3 bases, and 16 bases lay in between. This CDR3 is built from 15 residues. Sequencing of TCR beta was performed on blood CD8+ and CD4+ T cells. This clonotype appeared once. The RNA input was roughly 0.45 to 1 ug, and it was reverse transcribed with random hexamers. Amplification of TCR beta CDR3 by immunoSEQ multiplex PCR spanned 54 Vbeta and 13 Jbeta. One entry per CDR3 protein results from TCRdb running MiXCR on the immunoSEQ multiplex PCR reads. The table includes 65,000 to 75,000 distinct CDR3 sequences, over 90% detected once.

The chain carries TRBV7-9 and TRBJ1-1, with D unclear. The clonotype originates from a human donor in good health. Sequencing used CD8+ T cells from PBMCs. The DNA for the CDR3 is TGTGCCAGCAGCGCCCCCCTTGCCCTGCACACTGAAGCTTTCTTT. This encodes CASSAPLALHTEAFF. The full variable domain, rest sourced from reference TRBV7-9 and TRBJ1-1, is DTGVSQNPRHKITKRGQNVTFRCDPISEHNRLYWYRQTLGQGPEFLTYFQNEAQLEKSRLLSDRFSAERPKGSFSTLEIQRTEQGDSAMYLCASSAPLALHTEAFFGQGTRLTVV.